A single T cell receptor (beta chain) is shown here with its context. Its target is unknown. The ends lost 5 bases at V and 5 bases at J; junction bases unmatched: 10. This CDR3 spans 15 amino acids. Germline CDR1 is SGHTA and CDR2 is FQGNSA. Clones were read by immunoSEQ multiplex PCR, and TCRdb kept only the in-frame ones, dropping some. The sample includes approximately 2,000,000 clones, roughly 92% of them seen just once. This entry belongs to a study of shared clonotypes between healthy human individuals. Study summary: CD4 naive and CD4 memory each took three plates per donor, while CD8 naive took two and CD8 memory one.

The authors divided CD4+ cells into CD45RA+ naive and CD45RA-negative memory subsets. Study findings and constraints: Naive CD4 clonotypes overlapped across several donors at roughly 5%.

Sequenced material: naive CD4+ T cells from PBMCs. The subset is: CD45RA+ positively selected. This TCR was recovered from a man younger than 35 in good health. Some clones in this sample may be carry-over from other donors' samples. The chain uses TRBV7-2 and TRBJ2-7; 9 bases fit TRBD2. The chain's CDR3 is CASSRFGAGGNEQYF. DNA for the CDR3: TGTGCCAGCAGCCGGTTCGGGGCGGGAGGGAACGAGCAGTACTTC.